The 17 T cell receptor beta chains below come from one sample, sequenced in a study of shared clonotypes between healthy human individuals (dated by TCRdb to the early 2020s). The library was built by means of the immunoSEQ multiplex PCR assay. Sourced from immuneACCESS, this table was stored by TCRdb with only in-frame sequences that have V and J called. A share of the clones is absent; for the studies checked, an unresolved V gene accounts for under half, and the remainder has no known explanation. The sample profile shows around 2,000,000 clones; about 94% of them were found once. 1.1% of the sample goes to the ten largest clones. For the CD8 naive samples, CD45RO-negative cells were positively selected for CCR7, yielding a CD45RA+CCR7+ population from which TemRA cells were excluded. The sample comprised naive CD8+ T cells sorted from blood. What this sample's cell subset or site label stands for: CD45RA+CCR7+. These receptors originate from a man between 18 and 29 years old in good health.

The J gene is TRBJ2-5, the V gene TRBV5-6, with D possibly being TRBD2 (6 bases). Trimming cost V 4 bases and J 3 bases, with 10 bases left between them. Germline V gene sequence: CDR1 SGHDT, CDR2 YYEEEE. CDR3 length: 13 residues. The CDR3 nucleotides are TGTGCCAGCAGCACGGGGACTGAAGAGACCCAGTACTTC. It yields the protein CASSTGTEETQYF.

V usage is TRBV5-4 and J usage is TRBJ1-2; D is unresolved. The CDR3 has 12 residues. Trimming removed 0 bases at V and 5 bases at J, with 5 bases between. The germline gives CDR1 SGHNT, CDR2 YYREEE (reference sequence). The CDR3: CASSLDAYGYTF. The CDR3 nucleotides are TGTGCCAGCAGCTTGGATGCGTATGGCTACACCTTC.

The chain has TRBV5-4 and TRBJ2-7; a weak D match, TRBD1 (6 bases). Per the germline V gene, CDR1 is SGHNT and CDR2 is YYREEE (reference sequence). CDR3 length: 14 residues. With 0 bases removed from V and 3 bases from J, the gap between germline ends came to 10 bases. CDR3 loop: CASSLVDSVYEQYF. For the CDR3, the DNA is TGTGCCAGCAGCTTGGTGGACAGCGTCTACGAGCAGTACTTC.

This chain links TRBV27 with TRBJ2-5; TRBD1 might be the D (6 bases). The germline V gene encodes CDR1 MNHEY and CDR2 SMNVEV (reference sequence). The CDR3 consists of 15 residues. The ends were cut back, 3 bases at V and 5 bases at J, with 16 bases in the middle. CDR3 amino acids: CASSFTVDSPETQYF. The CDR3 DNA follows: TGTGCCAGCAGTTTTACGGTGGACAGCCCGGAGACCCAGTACTTC.

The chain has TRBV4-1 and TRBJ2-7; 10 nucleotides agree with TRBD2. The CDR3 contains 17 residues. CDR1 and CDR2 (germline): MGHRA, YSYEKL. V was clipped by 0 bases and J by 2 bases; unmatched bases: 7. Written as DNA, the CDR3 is TGCGCCAGCAGCCAAGACCGGGTAGCGGGAGGCACCTACGAGCAGTACTTC. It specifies CASSQDRVAGGTYEQYF.

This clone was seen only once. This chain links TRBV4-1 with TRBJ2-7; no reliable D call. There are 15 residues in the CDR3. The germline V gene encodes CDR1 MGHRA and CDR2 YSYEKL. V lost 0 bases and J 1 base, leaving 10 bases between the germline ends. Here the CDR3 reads CASSQEETTSYEQYF. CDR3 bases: TGCGCCAGCAGCCAAGAAGAGACAACTTCCTACGAGCAGTACTTC.

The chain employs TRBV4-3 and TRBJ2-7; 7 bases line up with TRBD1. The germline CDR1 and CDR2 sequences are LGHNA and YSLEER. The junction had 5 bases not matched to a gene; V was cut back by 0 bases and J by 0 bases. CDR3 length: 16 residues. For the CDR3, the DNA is TGCGCCAGCAGCCAAGAGACAGGGCCAAACTCCTACGAGCAGTACTTC. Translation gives CASSQETGPNSYEQYF.

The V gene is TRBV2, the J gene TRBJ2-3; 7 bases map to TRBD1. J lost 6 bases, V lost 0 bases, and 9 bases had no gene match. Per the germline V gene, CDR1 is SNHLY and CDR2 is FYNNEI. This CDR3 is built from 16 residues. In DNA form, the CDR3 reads TGTGCCAGCAGTGAAGCAGAGACAGGGCCCCCCGATACGCAGTATTTT. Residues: CASSEAETGPPDTQYF.

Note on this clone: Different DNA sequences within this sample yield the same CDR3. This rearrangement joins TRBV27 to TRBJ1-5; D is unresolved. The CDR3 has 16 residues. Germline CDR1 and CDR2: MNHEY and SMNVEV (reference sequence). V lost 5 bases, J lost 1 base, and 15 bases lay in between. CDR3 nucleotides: TGTGCCAGCAGTCCGTCCGCCGGGGAAAGCAATCAGCCCCAGCATTTT. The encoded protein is CASSPSAGESNQPQHF.

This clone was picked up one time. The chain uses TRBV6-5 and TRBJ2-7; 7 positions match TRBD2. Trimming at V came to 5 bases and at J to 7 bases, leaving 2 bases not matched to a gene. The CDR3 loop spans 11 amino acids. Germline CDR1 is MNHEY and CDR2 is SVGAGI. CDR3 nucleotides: TGTGCCAGCAGTCCGGGACTAGAGCAGTACTTC. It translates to CASSPGLEQYF.

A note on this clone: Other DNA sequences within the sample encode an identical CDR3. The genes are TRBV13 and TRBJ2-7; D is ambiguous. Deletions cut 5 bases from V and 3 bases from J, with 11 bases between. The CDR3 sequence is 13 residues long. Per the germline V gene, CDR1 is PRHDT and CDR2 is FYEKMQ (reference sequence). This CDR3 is CASSPAPSYEQYF. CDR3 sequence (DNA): TGTGCCAGCAGCCCAGCCCCTAGCTACGAGCAGTACTTC.

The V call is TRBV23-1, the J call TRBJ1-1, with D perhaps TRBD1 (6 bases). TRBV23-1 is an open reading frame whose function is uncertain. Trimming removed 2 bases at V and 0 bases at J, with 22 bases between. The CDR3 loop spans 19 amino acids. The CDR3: CASSQARTVRRSMNTEAFF. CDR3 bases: TGCGCCAGCAGTCAAGCCCGGACAGTTCGCAGGTCTATGAACACTGAAGCTTTCTTT.

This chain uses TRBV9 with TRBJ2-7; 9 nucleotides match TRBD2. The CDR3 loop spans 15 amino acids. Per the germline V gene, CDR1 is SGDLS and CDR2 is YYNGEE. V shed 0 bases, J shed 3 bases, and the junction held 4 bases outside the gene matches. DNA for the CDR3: TGTGCCAGCAGCGTAGGGCAAGCGGGGGGCTACGAGCAGTACTTC. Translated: CASSVGQAGGYEQYF.

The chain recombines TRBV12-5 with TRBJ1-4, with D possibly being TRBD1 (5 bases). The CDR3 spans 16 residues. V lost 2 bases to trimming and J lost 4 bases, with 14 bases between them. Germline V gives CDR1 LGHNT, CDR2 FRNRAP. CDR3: CASGLIPGSLNEKLFF. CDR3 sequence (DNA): TGTGCTAGTGGTTTGATCCCAGGGAGCCTTAATGAAAAACTGTTTTTT.

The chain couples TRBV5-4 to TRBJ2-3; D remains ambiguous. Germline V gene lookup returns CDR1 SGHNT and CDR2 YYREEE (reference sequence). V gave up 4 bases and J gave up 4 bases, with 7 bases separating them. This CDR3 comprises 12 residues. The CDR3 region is CASSRLPDTQYF. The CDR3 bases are TGTGCCAGCAGCCGGCTTCCAGATACGCAGTATTTT.

DNA for the CDR3: TGTGCCAGCAGCCTGGAGGAGACTGAAGCTTTCTTT. Its translation is CASSLEETEAFF. V and J are TRBV5-6 and TRBJ1-1; D is undetermined. V shed 4 bases and J shed 5 bases, with 9 bases lying between them. CDR3 length: 12 residues. The V gene's germline CDR1 is SGHDT and CDR2 YYEEEE.

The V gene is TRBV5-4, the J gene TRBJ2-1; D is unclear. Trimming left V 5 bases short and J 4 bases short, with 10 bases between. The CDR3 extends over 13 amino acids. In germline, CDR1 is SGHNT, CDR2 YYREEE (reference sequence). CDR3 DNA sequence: TGTGCCAGCAGAGTCGACGATTACAATGAGCAGTTCTTC. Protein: CASRVDDYNEQFF.